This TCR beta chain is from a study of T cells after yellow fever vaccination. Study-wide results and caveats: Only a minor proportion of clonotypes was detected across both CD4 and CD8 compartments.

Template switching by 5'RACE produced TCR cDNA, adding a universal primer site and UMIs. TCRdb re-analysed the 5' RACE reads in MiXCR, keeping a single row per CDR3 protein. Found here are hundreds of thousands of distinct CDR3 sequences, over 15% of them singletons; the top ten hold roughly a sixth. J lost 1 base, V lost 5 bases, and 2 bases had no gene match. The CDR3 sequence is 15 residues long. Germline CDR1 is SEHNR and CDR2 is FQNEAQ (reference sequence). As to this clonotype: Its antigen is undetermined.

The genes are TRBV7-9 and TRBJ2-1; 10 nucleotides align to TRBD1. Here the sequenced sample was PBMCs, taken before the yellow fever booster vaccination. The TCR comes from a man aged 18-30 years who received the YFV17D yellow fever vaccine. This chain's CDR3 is CASSRQGASYNEQFF. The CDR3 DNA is TGTGCCAGCAGCCGACAGGGGGCTTCCTACAATGAGCAGTTCTTC. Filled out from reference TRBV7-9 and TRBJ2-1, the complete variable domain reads DTGVSQNPRHKITKRGQNVTFRCDPISEHNRLYWYRQTLGQGPEFLTYFQNEAQLEKSRLLSDRFSAERPKGSFSTLEIQRTEQGDSAMYLCASSRQGASYNEQFFGPGTRLTVL.